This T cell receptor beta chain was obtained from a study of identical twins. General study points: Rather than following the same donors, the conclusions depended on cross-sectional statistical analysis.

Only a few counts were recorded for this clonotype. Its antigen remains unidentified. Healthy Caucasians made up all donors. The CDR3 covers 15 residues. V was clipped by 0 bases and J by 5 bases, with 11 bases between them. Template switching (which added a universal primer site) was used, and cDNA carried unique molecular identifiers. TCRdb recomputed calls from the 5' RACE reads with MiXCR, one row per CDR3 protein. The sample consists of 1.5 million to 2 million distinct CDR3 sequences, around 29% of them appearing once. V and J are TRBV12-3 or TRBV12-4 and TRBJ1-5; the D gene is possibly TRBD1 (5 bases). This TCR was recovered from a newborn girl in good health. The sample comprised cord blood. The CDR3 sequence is CASSLASGGDQPQHF. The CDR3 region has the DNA TGTGCCAGCAGTTTAGCGAGTGGGGGGGATCAGCCCCAGCATTTT.